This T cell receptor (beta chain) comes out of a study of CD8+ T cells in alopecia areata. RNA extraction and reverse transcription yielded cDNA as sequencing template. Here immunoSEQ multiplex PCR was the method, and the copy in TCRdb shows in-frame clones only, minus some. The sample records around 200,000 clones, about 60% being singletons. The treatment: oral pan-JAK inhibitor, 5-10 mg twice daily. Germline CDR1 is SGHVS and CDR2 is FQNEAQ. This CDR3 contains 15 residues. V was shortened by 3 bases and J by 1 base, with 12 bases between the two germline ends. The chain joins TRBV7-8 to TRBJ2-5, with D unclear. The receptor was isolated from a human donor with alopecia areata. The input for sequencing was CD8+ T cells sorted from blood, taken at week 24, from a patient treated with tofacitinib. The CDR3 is CASSFTTRPQETQYF. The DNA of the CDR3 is TGTGCCAGCAGCTTTACGACCCGTCCCCAAGAGACCCAGTACTTC.